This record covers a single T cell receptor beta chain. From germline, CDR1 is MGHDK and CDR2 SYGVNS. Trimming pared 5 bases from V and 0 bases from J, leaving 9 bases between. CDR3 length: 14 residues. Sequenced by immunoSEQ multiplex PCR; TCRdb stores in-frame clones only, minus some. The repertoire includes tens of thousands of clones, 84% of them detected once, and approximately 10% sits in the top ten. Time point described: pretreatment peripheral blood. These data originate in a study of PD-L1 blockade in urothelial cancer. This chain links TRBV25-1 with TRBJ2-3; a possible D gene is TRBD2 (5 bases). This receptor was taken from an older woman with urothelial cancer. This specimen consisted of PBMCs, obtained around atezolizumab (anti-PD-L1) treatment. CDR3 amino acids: CASSRTGSTDTQYF. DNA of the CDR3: TGTGCCAGCAGTCGTACGGGGAGCACAGATACGCAGTATTTT.